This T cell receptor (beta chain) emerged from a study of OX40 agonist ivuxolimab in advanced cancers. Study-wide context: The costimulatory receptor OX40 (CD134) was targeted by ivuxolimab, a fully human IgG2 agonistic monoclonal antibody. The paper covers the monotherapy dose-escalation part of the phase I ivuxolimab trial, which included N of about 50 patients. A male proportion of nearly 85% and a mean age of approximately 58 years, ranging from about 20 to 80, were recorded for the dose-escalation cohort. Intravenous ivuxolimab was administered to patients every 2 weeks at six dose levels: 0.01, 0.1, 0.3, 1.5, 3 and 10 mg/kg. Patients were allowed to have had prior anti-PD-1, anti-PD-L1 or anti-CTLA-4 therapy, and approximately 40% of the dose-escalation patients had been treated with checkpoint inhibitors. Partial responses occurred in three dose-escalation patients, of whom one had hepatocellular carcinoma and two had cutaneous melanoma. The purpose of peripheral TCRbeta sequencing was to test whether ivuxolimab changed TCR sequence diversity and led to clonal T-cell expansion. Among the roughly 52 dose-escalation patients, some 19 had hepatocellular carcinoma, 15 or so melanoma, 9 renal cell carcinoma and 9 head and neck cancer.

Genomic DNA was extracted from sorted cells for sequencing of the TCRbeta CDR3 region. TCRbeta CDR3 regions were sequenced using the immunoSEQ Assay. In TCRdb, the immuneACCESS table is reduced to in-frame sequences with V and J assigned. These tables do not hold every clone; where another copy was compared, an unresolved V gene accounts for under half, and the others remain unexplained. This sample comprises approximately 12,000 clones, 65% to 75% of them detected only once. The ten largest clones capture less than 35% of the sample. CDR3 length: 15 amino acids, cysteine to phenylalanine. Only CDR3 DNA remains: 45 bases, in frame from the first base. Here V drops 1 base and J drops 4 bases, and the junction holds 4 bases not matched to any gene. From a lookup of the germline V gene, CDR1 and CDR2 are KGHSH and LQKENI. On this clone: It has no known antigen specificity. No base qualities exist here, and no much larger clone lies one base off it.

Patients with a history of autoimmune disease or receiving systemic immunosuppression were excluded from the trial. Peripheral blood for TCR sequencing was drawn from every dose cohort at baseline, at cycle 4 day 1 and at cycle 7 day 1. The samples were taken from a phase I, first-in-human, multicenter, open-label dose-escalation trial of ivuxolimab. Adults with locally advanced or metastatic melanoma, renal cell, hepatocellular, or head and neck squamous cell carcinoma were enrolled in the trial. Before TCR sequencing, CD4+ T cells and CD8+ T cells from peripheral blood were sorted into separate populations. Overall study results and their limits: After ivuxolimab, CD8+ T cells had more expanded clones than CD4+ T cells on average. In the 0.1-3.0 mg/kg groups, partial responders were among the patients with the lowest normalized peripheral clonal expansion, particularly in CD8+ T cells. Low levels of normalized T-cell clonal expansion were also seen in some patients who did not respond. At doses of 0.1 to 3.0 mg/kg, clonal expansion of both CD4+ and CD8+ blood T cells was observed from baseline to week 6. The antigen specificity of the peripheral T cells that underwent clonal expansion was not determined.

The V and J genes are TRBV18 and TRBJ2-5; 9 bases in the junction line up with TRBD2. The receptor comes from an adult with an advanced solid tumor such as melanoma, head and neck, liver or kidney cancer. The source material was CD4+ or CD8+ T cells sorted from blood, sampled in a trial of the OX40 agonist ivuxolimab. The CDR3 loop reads CASSPLAGGPETQYF. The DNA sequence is TGTGCCAGCTCACCACTGGCGGGGGGGCCAGAGACCCAGTACTTC.